What follows are 21 T cell receptor beta chains derived from one specimen sequenced in a study of T cells after yellow fever vaccination. A single record per CDR3 protein comes from TCRdb applying MiXCR to the 5' RACE reads. Among 150,000 to 200,000 distinct CDR3 sequences listed, more than 9.5% were seen once. This specimen consisted of CD8+ T cells sorted from PBMCs, obtained 15 days after the yellow fever booster vaccination. These receptors all come from a man aged 18 to 30 who received the YFV17D yellow fever vaccine.

The chain has TRBV7-6 and TRBJ2-3; D is undetermined. The CDR3 sequence is 12 residues long. Germline assignment: CDR1 SGHVS and CDR2 FNYEAQ. V lost 0 bases and J lost 5, with 3 bases in between. This CDR3 reads CASSLALDTQYF. The CDR3 DNA follows: TGTGCCAGCAGCTTAGCCCTAGATACGCAGTATTTT.

This rearrangement joins TRBV10-3 to TRBJ2-5; TRBD2 matches at 12 bases. V was clipped by 3 bases and J by 2 bases; unmatched bases: 7. Germline V gives CDR1 ENHRY, CDR2 SYGVKD. This CDR3 contains 17 residues. CDR3 protein: CAISDPLAGGEQETQYF. CDR3 bases: TGTGCCATCAGTGACCCGCTAGCGGGGGGGGAACAAGAGACCCAGTACTTC.

A few counts support this clonotype. The J gene is TRBJ1-1, the V gene TRBV20-1, with no clear D. Germline CDR1 and CDR2: DFQATT and SNEGSKA (reference sequence). The CDR3 loop spans 11 amino acids. Trimming cost V 6 bases and J 5 bases, with 10 bases left between them. CDR3 region: CSAAGRTEAFF. The CDR3 DNA is TGCAGTGCCGCCGGACGGACTGAAGCTTTCTTT.

This clonotype has more than one count but fewer than ten. This chain connects TRBV5-1 to TRBJ2-5, with D unclear. Germline CDR1 and CDR2: SGHRS and YFSETQ. Trimming took 4 bases from V and 2 from J, leaving 6 bases between them. The CDR3 is made up of 12 amino acids. The CDR3 DNA follows: TGCGCCAGCAGCCACACACAAGAGACCCAGTACTTC. It yields the protein CASSHTQETQYF.

This clonotype was detected a few times. The chain recombines TRBV3-2 with TRBJ2-5; no DNA check was done on the table's D call, TRBD1. TRBV3-2 is listed as a pseudogene. The CDR3 runs to 13 residues. CDR3 region: CASSRDTLETQYF. CDR3 coding DNA: TGTGCCAGCAGCCGGGACACTTTAGAGACCCAGTACTTC.

The CDR3 loop reads CASSYPEGHRPRPKYF. DNA for the CDR3: TGTGCCAGCAGTTACCCCGAGGGACATCGGCCCAGGCCCAAGTACTTC. V usage is TRBV6-2 or TRBV6-3 and J usage is TRBJ2-5; D may be TRBD1 (6 bases). The CDR3 loop spans 16 amino acids. In germline, CDR1 is MNHEY, CDR2 SVGEGT. Trimming left V 2 bases short and J 12 bases short, with 25 bases between.

This chain links TRBV29-1 with TRBJ1-1; D remains ambiguous. Germline CDR1 SQVTM, CDR2 ANQGSEA. This CDR3 is built from 12 residues. V lost 4 bases, J lost 5 bases, and 11 bases lay in between. CDR3 region: CSVVIRGTEAFF. The CDR3 nucleotides read TGCAGCGTTGTGATAAGAGGGACTGAAGCTTTCTTT. The entire variable domain, with the rest obtained from reference TRBV29-1 and TRBJ1-1, is as follows: SAVISQKPSRDICQRGTSLTIQCQVDSQVTMMFWYRQQPGQSLTLIATANQGSEATYESGFVIDKFPISRPNLTFSTLTVSNMSPEDSSIYLCSVVIRGTEAFFGQGTRLTVV.

The rearrangement links TRBV7-6 to TRBJ2-7; 9 bases are shared with TRBD2. There are 15 residues in the CDR3. J lost 3 bases, V lost 6 bases, and 9 bases had no gene match. The germline V gene has CDR1 SGHVS and CDR2 FNYEAQ. The CDR3 DNA reads as TGTGCCAGCAGACAAACTAGCGGGCCCTTCTACGAGCAGTACGTC. Its translation: CASRQTSGPFYEQYV.

The chain joins TRBV24-1 to TRBJ2-1, with D uncertain. From germline, CDR1 is KGHDR and CDR2 SFDVKD. V was pared by 2 bases and J by 8 bases, with 12 bases between. This CDR3 region has 14 residues. The CDR3, as DNA: TGTGCCACCAGTGATTGGTCACAGAGTGATGAGCAGTTCTTC. Protein sequence: CATSDWSQSDEQFF.

The sample holds a few counts of this clonotype. This rearrangement joins TRBV11-2 to TRBJ2-7, with TRBD2 identical over 7 bases. With V trimmed by 5 bases and J by 2 bases, 6 bases remained unmatched. Germline CDR1 SGHAT, CDR2 FQNNGV. This CDR3 region has 14 residues. The CDR3 region is CASSPQGRAYEQYF. The DNA for the CDR3 is TGTGCCAGCAGCCCTCAAGGGAGGGCCTACGAGCAGTACTTC.

This clonotype appeared many times. This chain links TRBV12-3 or TRBV12-4 with TRBJ2-1; D gene ambiguous. The V end lost 5 bases, the J end lost 5 bases, and 4 bases lay between the germline ends. The CDR3 consists of 11 residues. The CDR3 sequence: CASSKNNEQFF. CDR3 sequence (DNA): TGTGCCAGCAGTAAGAACAATGAGCAGTTCTTC.

This chain joins TRBV12-3 or TRBV12-4 and TRBJ1-6; D is unresolved. The CDR3 length is 14 residues. V lost 3 bases, J lost 7 bases, and 10 bases lay in between. CDR3 sequence (DNA): TGTGCCAGCAGTTTTGGGGTGAGGAATTCACCCCTCCACTTT. The encoded protein is CASSFGVRNSPLHF.

This clonotype has only a few counts. The V and J genes are TRBV12-3 or TRBV12-4 and TRBJ2-7; D possibly corresponds to TRBD2 (6 bases). The CDR3 has 15 residues. The V end lost 3 bases, the J end lost 2 bases, and 14 bases lay between the germline ends. In DNA, the CDR3 is TGTGCCAGCAGTTTGGCGGGGCCTAAAACCTACGAGCAGTACTTC. Translated, it gives CASSLAGPKTYEQYF.

The table lists this clonotype with many counts. This chain links TRBV29-1 with TRBJ2-2, with a possible D match to TRBD2 (6 bases). This CDR3 contains 15 residues. The ends were cut back, 4 bases at V and 2 bases at J, with 14 bases in the middle. Germline V gene data show CDR1 as SQVTM and CDR2 as ANQGSEA. The CDR3 region is CSVGGANLNTGELFF. The CDR3 DNA reads as TGCAGCGTTGGCGGGGCCAACCTAAACACCGGGGAGCTGTTTTTT.

As regards this clonotype: One end of the junction varies from germline; a read error may be responsible. V is TRBV14 and J is TRBJ2-1; TRBD1 might be the D (6 bases). The CDR3 consists of 14 residues. Germline-derived CDR1 and CDR2 are SGHDN and FVKESK. The CDR3 DNA reads TGTGCCAGCAGCCAGGACCGGGCTATGACAAAGGGGGTCTTC. Translating gives CASSQDRAMTKGVF.

CDR3 nucleotides: TGTGCCAGCAGGCTAGCGGGATCATTCGAGCAGTACTTC. Amino acid sequence: CASRLAGSFEQYF. The chain couples TRBV6-6 to TRBJ2-7; the match to TRBD2 covers 9 bases. This CDR3 comprises 13 residues. Trimming removed 6 bases from V and 6 bases from J; junction bases left unmatched: 6. Per germline, CDR1 MNHNY and CDR2 SVGAGI (reference sequence).

The chain recombines TRBV12-3 or TRBV12-4 with TRBJ2-5, with 7 bases identical to TRBD2. The V segment lost 5 bases and the J segment 4 bases; nucleotides outside the gene matches: 13. This CDR3 region has 16 residues. The CDR3: CASSPRTGEGGETQYF. The CDR3 region has the DNA TGTGCCAGCAGTCCCCGAACCGGGGAGGGTGGAGAGACCCAGTACTTC.

In this sample, this clonotype turned up many times. CDR3 amino acids: CASSQRGGRIDQPQHF. In DNA form, the CDR3 reads TGCGCCAGCAGCCAAAGAGGGGGGCGCATCGATCAGCCCCAGCATTTT. The chain couples TRBV4-1 to TRBJ1-5; D may be TRBD1 (6 bases). The germline gives CDR1 MGHRA, CDR2 YSYEKL. V dropped 2 bases and J dropped 5 bases, with 16 bases sitting between them. The CDR3 extends over 16 amino acids.

The V and J genes are TRBV6-5 and TRBJ1-2; a possible D gene is TRBD1 (5 bases). V was clipped by 2 bases and J by 2 bases, with 9 bases between them. CDR1 is MNHEY and CDR2 is SVGAGI in the germline V gene. The CDR3 has 14 amino acids. The CDR3 here is CASSYGAGNYGYTF. The CDR3 nucleotides read TGTGCCAGCAGTTACGGGGCGGGGAACTATGGCTACACCTTC.

This clonotype was seen more than once but under ten times. The gene calls are TRBV28 and TRBJ2-5; D may correspond to TRBD1 or TRBD2 (5 bases each). V was trimmed by 10 bases and J by 5 bases, leaving 23 bases between them. The germline gives CDR1 MDHEN, CDR2 SYDVKM. This CDR3 contains 15 residues. Written as DNA, the CDR3 is TGTGCCACCGCAAGAGGGGCCGACCGAGGGGAGACCCAGTACTTC. Translation gives CATARGADRGETQYF.

V gene TRBV12-5 combines with J gene TRBJ2-1; D is unresolved. In germline, CDR1 is LGHNT, CDR2 FRNRAP. The CDR3 runs to 11 residues. V lost 4 bases and J 8 bases, leaving 6 bases between the germline ends. The CDR3 reads CASGWRDEQFF. DNA of the CDR3: TGTGCTAGTGGTTGGCGCGATGAGCAGTTCTTC.